The sequence of this T cell receptor (beta chain) was determined in a study of shared clonotypes between healthy human individuals. V lost 0 bases and J lost 6, with 8 bases in between. Germline CDR1 and CDR2: SGHDN and FVKESK. The CDR3 has 14 residues. The material for each subset, its genomic DNA, was split evenly across several immunoSEQ plates. Produced via immunoSEQ multiplex PCR; TCRdb's table is partial and in-frame only. The sample records 780,000 or so clones, roughly 72% being singletons. Study-wide points: Compared with memory subsets, naive subsets generally had larger estimated richness.

The study drew its donors from healthy HIV-negative adults without recent acute infections or vaccinations. CD4+ cells yielded CD45RA+ naive and CD45RA-negative memory subsets. For this clone: Its antigen is not known.

Sequenced sample: memory CD4+ T cells sorted from blood. Sample subset: CD45RA-negative fraction. The receptor was isolated from a woman in her 30s in good health. This chain joins TRBV14 and TRBJ1-4; no clear D gene. CDR3 DNA sequence: TGTGCCAGCAGCCAAGATCTCTGGGATGAAAAACTGTTTTTT. This encodes CASSQDLWDEKLFF.